Each of the 13 T cell receptor beta chains below was sequenced from the same sample in a study of early T cells in non-severe SARS-CoV-2 infection. TCRdb independently ran MiXCR on the 5' RACE reads; one entry per CDR3 protein. The sample has 75,000 or so distinct CDR3 sequences, 11% to 15% seen once. Sequencing was done on a sample of whole blood. The receptors shown here come from an adult who was a healthcare worker with PCR-confirmed SARS-CoV-2 infection or an uninfected control (not recorded which).

V gene TRBV19 combines with J gene TRBJ2-1; the match to TRBD2 covers 8 bases. In germline, CDR1 is LNHDA, CDR2 SQIVND (reference sequence). The CDR3 spans 15 residues. Trimming cost V 3 bases and J 2 bases; bases outside gene matches: 3. As DNA, the CDR3 is TGTGCCAGTAGTATGCGGGGGGCCCCCTACAATGAGCAGTTCTTC. It translates to CASSMRGAPYNEQFF.

The rearrangement uses TRBV5-4 and TRBJ2-7; D possibly corresponds to TRBD1 (5 bases). Trimming took off 2 bases at V and 4 bases at J, with 10 bases between the two ends. CDR3 length equals 13 residues. Per the germline V gene, CDR1 is SGHNT and CDR2 is YYREEE (reference sequence). The DNA of the CDR3 is TGTGCCAGCAGCTTATCAGGGAAGTACGAGCAGTACTTC. It codes for CASSLSGKYEQYF.

This clonotype was seen more than once but under ten times. The CDR3 loop reads CSVETTAGEQYF. For the CDR3, the DNA is TGCAGCGTTGAGACTACTGCAGGCGAGCAGTACTTC. The chain links TRBV29-1 to TRBJ2-7; perhaps TRBD2 as D (5 bases). Germline values: CDR1 SQVTM, CDR2 ANQGSEA. The CDR3 has 12 residues. The V end was cut by 3 bases, the J end by 6 bases, with 12 bases between.

This chain links TRBV5-5 with TRBJ2-1; weak D call: TRBD1 (6 bases). The CDR3 runs 15 residues. Germline-derived CDR1 and CDR2 are SGHKS and YYEKEE (reference sequence). The germline V and J ends were trimmed by 1 base and 5 bases, with 13 bases remaining between them. The CDR3 nucleotides are TGTGCCAGCAGCTTGAGACAGGCCGACAACAATGAGCAGTTCTTC. Translating it yields CASSLRQADNNEQFF.

This sequence joins TRBV29-1 and TRBJ2-3, with 7 bases matching TRBD2. Germline V CDR1 and CDR2: SQVTM, ANQGSEA. This CDR3 contains 17 residues. V lost 6 bases and J lost 4; bases outside the gene matches: 19. The DNA for the CDR3 is TGCAGCGTGGAAACGGGAGGCGAAGTGAGCCCTCCAGATACGCAGTATTTT. Its protein product is CSVETGGEVSPPDTQYF.

This sequence joins TRBV6-5 and TRBJ2-5; perhaps TRBD1 as D (6 bases). V lost 8 bases and J 0 bases, leaving 10 bases between the germline ends. The CDR3 spans 13 residues. CDR1 is MNHEY, CDR2 SVGAGI, per germline. The CDR3 region is CASARGYQETQYF. CDR3 nucleotides: TGTGCCAGCGCCAGGGGATACCAAGAGACCCAGTACTTC.

The CDR3: CASSQDWSRSYNEQFF. The CDR3 DNA sequence: TGTGCCAGCAGCCAAGATTGGAGTAGATCCTACAATGAGCAGTTCTTC. The V call is TRBV3-1, the J call TRBJ2-1; no definite D call. V was trimmed by 0 bases and J by 1 base, leaving 10 bases between them. The CDR3 loop spans 16 amino acids. CDR1 and CDR2 (germline): LGHDT, YNNKEL (reference sequence).

The sample holds a few counts of this clonotype. V is TRBV7-9 and J is TRBJ2-7, with 8 bases that match TRBD2. The length of the CDR3 is 13 residues. Trimming at V came to 3 bases and at J to 5 bases, leaving 3 bases not matched to a gene. The V gene's germline CDR1 is SEHNR and CDR2 FQNEAQ (reference sequence). In DNA, the CDR3 is TGTGCCAGCAGCTTCCGCGGGGGGAACGAGCAGTACTTC. It yields the protein CASSFRGGNEQYF.

The gene calls are TRBV20-1 and TRBJ1-2; perhaps TRBD1 as D (6 bases). V was pared by 4 bases and J by 2 bases, with 14 bases between. CDR3 size: 14 residues. Germline V gives CDR1 DFQATT, CDR2 SNEGSKA (reference sequence). The CDR3, as DNA: TGCAGTGCTATTCGATTTGGACAGAACTATGGCTACACCTTC. It is translated as CSAIRFGQNYGYTF.

This clonotype occurred many times. The rearrangement links TRBV27 to TRBJ1-5, with D unresolved. Germline V gene data show CDR1 as MNHEY and CDR2 as SMNVEV (reference sequence). The V end was cut by 4 bases, the J end by 0 bases, with 4 bases between. The CDR3 loop spans 13 amino acids. The CDR3 protein is CASSSTSNQPQHF. In DNA form, the CDR3 reads TGTGCCAGCAGTTCAACTAGCAATCAGCCCCAGCATTTT.

The chain links TRBV3-1 to TRBJ1-2; no reliable D call. CDR1 LGHDT and CDR2 YNNKEL come from the germline V gene (reference sequence). CDR3 length: 13 amino acids. V lost 3 bases, J lost 4 bases, and 9 bases lay in between. CDR3 protein: CASSHPEVYGYTF. CDR3 coding DNA: TGTGCCAGCAGCCATCCAGAGGTCTATGGCTACACCTTC.

The J gene is TRBJ1-1, the V gene TRBV12-3 or TRBV12-4; 7 bases are shared with TRBD1. Trimming took 6 bases from V and 9 from J; bases not matched to a gene: 7. The CDR3 is made up of 12 amino acids. The CDR3 here is CASSRTGTKAFF. CDR3 DNA sequence: TGTGCCAGCAGCCGGACAGGCACCAAAGCTTTCTTT.

This clonotype came up many times. DNA for the CDR3: TGTGCCAGCAGTTACTCTCAGGGGGCCCTGAACACTGAAGCTTTCTTT. Its translation: CASSYSQGALNTEAFF. This chain joins TRBV6-2 or TRBV6-3 and TRBJ1-1, with 8 bases fitting TRBD1. This CDR3 has 16 amino acids. Trimming at V came to 0 bases and at J to 0 bases, leaving 3 bases not matched to a gene. Germline V gene data show CDR1 as MNHEY and CDR2 as SVGEGT.